What follows are 3 T cell receptor beta chains derived from one specimen sequenced in a study of early T cells in non-severe SARS-CoV-2 infection (dated by TCRdb to about 2021). Receptors were amplified or captured by 5' RACE. The sequencer was a NextSeq 500. TCRdb cleaned the public reads at Q25 with fastp, built clones with MiXCR and kept in-frame beta chains. Rows matching on CDR3 protein sequence are summarized as one entry with the most common DNA and genes. The sample records approximately 43,000 distinct CDR3 sequences, 7.1% of which are singletons. Roughly 5% of the sample rests with the top ten. The sample taken for sequencing was whole blood. The origin of the receptors is an adult who was a healthcare worker with PCR-confirmed SARS-CoV-2 infection or an uninfected control (not recorded which).

The chain recombines TRBV18 with TRBJ1-5; D remains unclear. CDR3 length: 14 amino acids. Germline V gene lookup returns CDR1 KGHSH and CDR2 LQKENI. The ends were cut back, 3 bases at V and 0 bases at J, with 6 bases in the middle. The CDR3 DNA reads TGTGCCAGCTCACCGGGCGTTAGCAATCAGCCCCAGCATTTT. It specifies CASSPGVSNQPQHF.

The sample holds a few counts of this clonotype. V is TRBV10-2 and J is TRBJ2-1; D unresolved. The CDR3 sequence is 14 residues long. V lost 7 bases, J lost 0 bases, and 10 bases lay in between. CDR1 is WSHSY, CDR2 SAAADI, per germline. CDR3 region: CASTSTSSYNEQFF. The CDR3 coding sequence is TGCGCCAGCACTTCGACGAGCTCCTACAATGAGCAGTTCTTC.

This clonotype was observed at least ten times. The CDR3 is CASSPLPGTSGGPTYEQYF. DNA of the CDR3: TGTGCCAGCAGCCCCCTCCCCGGGACTAGCGGGGGGCCGACCTACGAGCAGTACTTC. This chain uses TRBV5-4 with TRBJ2-7; 15 nucleotides line up with TRBD2. This CDR3 region has 19 residues. Germline CDR1 SGHNT, CDR2 YYREEE (reference sequence). Losses at the gene ends were 4 bases for V and 2 bases for J; bases not matched to a gene: 13.